One sample yielded the 10 T cell receptor beta chains listed below, sequenced in a study of T cell responses to AZD1222 COVID-19 vaccine. Assay used: immunoSEQ multiplex PCR; TCRdb lists only in-frame clones, some missing. The repertoire has approximately 60,000 clones, around 85% of them found once; the top ten carry approximately 16%. Sequenced here: peripheral blood, sampled on day 0 of AZD1222 vaccination. Receptor source: an adult in good health.

The rearrangement links TRBV28 to TRBJ2-1; no clear D gene. Germline V gene data show CDR1 as MDHEN and CDR2 as SYDVKM. V dropped 4 bases and J dropped 6 bases, with 22 bases sitting between them. The CDR3 sequence is 17 residues long. CDR3 protein: CASSSTSSAFFGNEQFF. DNA of the CDR3: TGTGCCAGCAGTTCTACCTCAAGCGCTTTCTTCGGCAATGAGCAGTTCTTC.

This chain uses TRBV7-3 with TRBJ2-2; tentatively, D is TRBD2 (5 bases). The CDR3 has 14 residues. V lost 5 bases and J 4 bases, leaving 11 bases between the germline ends. Looked up from germline, CDR1 is SGHTA and CDR2 is FQGTGA. DNA for the CDR3: TGTGCCAGCAGCAAGGAGGAGTTCACCGGGGAGCTGTTTTTT. Protein product: CASSKEEFTGELFF.

This chain uses TRBV11-2 with TRBJ2-7, with TRBD2 matching 8 bases. After removal of 2 bases from V and 2 bases from J, the junction contained 2 bases not matched to a gene. Per germline, CDR1 SGHAT and CDR2 FQNNGV. This CDR3 has 14 residues. CDR3 region: CASSLFSGAYEQYF. The CDR3 nucleotides are TGTGCCAGCAGCTTATTTAGCGGGGCCTACGAGCAGTACTTC.

The chain carries TRBV25-1 and TRBJ2-3, with TRBD2 matching over 8 bases. Trimming at V came to 3 bases and at J to 2 bases, leaving 4 bases not matched to a gene. This CDR3 is built from 15 residues. Germline loops: CDR1 MGHDK, CDR2 SYGVNS. The CDR3, as DNA: TGTGCCAGCAGTGATGGGACTAGTCCCACAGATACGCAGTATTTT. Amino acid sequence: CASSDGTSPTDTQYF.

The chain carries TRBV28 and TRBJ1-1; 7 nucleotides match TRBD1. V shed 5 bases, J shed 8 bases, and the junction held 2 bases outside the gene matches. This CDR3 spans 11 amino acids. Germline values: CDR1 MDHEN, CDR2 SYDVKM. The chain's CDR3 is CASSVGQEAFF. CDR3 nucleotides: TGTGCCAGCAGTGTGGGACAGGAAGCTTTCTTT.

J is TRBJ2-7 and V is TRBV18, with TRBD1 matching over 10 bases. The CDR3 is 16 residues long. V gave up 0 bases and J gave up 5 bases; unmatched junction bases: 7. CDR1 KGHSH and CDR2 LQKENI come from the germline V gene. CDR3: CASSPPSGQGINEQYF. CDR3 DNA sequence: TGTGCCAGCTCACCACCGTCGGGACAGGGGATCAACGAGCAGTACTTC.

This rearrangement joins TRBV12-5 to TRBJ2-5; 8 positions agree with TRBD1. The CDR3 is 12 residues long. Germline V lookup: CDR1 LGHNT, CDR2 FRNRAP. Losses at the gene ends were 3 bases for V and 7 bases for J; bases not matched to a gene: 1. The CDR3 reads CASGLDRGTQYF. The CDR3 DNA is TGTGCTAGTGGTTTAGACAGGGGGACCCAGTACTTC.

The rearrangement uses TRBV5-8 and TRBJ2-7; 13 nucleotides match TRBD2. This CDR3 is 15 amino acids long. The germline gives CDR1 SGHTS, CDR2 YDEGEE. The junction had 8 bases not matched to a gene; V was cut back by 4 bases and J by 7 bases. CDR3 sequence reads: CASSAGLAGVGEQYF. CDR3 in DNA: TGTGCCAGCAGCGCTGGACTAGCGGGAGTCGGGGAGCAGTACTTC. Based on the CDR3 plus reference TRBV5-8 and TRBJ2-7, the full variable domain is EAGVTQSPTHLIKTRGQQATLRCSPISGHTSVYWYQQALGLGLQFLLWYDEGEERNRGNFPPRFSGRQFPNYSSELNVNALELEDSALYLCASSAGLAGVGEQYFGPGTRLTVT.

The chain combines TRBV29-1 with TRBJ1-2; the match to TRBD1 covers 7 bases. The J segment lost 6 bases and the V segment lost 4 bases, leaving 5 bases of the junction unmatched. This CDR3 spans 12 amino acids. CDR1 and CDR2 from the germline V gene are SQVTM and ANQGSEA. In DNA, the CDR3 is TGCAGCGTTGCCGGAGGGGGCGATGGCTACACCTTC. Its protein is CSVAGGGDGYTF.

This chain joins TRBV7-3 and TRBJ1-1; no clear D. Trimming stripped 4 bases from V and 1 base from J, with 7 bases between. CDR3 length: 13 amino acids. Germline V gives CDR1 SGHTA, CDR2 FQGTGA. The CDR3 DNA sequence: TGTGCCAGCAGCTCAATACGGAACACTGAAGCTTTCTTT. This encodes CASSSIRNTEAFF.